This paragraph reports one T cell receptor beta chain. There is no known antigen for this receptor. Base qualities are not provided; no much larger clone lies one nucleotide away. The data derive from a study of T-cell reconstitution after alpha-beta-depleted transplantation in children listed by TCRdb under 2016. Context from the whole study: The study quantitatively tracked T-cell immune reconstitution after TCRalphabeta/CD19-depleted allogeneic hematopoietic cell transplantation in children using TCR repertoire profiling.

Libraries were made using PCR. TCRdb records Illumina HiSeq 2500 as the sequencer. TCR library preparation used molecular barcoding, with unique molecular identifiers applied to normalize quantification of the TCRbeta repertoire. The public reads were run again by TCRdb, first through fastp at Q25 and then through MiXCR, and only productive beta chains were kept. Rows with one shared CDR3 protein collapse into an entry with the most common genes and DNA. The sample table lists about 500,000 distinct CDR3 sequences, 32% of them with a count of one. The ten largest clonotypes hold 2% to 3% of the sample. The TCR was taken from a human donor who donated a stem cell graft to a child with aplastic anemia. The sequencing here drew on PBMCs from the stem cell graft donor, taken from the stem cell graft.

The CDR3 sequence is CASSYYGREGETQYF. The nucleotide sequence reads TGTGCCAGCAGTTACTACGGGCGGGAGGGAGAGACCCAGTACTTC. The rearrangement joined TRBV6-5 to TRBJ2-5, and TRBD2 matches 9 of the central bases. The CDR3, from cysteine to phenylalanine, totals 15 residues. Just CDR3 DNA is preserved here, 45 bases in frame from base 1. The germline V gene encodes CDR1 MNHEY and CDR2 SVGAGI. The germline V end is reduced by 1 base and the J end by 4 bases; junction bases left unmatched: 4.